This T cell receptor beta chain was observed in a study of CD8 T cells in Susac syndrome. The CDR3 has 16 amino acids. The J segment lost 0 bases and the V segment lost 7 bases, leaving 11 bases of the junction unmatched. Reverse transcription of roughly 0.5 to 1 ug RNA used random hexamers. TCRdb reprocessed the immunoSEQ multiplex PCR reads via MiXCR and lists one record per CDR3 protein. The sample includes approximately 180,000 distinct CDR3 sequences, about 91% of them seen just once. The specimen sequenced was CD4+ T cells from PBMCs. The TCR was taken from a human donor with Susac syndrome. The chain combines TRBV12-3 or TRBV12-4 with TRBJ1-2; TRBD1 matches at 7 bases. CDR3 amino acids: CASNADRTTTNYGYTF. The CDR3, as DNA: TGTGCCAGCAATGCGGACAGGACTACTACTAACTATGGCTACACCTTC.